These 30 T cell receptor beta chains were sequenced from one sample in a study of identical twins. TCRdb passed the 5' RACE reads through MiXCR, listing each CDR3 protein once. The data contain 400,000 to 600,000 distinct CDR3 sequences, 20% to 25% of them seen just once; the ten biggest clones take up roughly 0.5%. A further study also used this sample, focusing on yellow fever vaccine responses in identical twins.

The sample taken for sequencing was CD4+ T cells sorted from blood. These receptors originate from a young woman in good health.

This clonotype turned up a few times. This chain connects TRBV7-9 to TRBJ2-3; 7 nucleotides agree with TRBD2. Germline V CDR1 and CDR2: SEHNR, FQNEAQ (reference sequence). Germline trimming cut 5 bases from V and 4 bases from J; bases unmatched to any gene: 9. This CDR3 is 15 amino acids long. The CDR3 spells CASSPAGRVPDTQYF. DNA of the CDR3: TGTGCCAGCAGCCCAGCGGGGCGGGTCCCAGATACGCAGTATTTT.

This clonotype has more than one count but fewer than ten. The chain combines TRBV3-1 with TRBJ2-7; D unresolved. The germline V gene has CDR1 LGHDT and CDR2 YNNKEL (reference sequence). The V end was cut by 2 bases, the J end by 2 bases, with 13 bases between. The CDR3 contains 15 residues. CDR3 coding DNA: TGTGCCAGCAGCCAAATCCAGGTGGGGACCTACGAGCAGTACTTC. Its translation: CASSQIQVGTYEQYF.

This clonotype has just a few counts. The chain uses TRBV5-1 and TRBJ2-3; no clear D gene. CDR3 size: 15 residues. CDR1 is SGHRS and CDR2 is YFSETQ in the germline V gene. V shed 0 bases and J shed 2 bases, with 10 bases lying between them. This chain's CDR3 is CASSLAGVPTDTQYF. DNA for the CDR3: TGCGCCAGCAGCTTGGCAGGAGTTCCCACAGATACGCAGTATTTT.

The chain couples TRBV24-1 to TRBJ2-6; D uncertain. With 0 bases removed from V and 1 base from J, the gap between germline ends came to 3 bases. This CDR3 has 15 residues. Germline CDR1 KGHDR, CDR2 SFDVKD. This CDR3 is CATSDLSSGANVLTF. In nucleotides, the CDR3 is TGTGCCACCAGTGATTTGTCGTCTGGGGCCAACGTCCTGACTTTC.

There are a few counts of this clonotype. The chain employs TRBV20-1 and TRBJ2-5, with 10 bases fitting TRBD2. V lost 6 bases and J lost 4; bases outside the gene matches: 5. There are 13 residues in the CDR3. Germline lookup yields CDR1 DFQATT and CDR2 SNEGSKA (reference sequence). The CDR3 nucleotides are TGCAGTGCGGTTAGCGGGAGGACAGAGACCCAGTACTTC. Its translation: CSAVSGRTETQYF.

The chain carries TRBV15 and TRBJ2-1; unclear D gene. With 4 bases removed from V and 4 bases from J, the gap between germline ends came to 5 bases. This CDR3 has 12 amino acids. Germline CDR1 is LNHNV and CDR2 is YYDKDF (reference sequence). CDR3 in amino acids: CATSIEYNEQFF. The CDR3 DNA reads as TGTGCCACCAGCATAGAGTACAATGAGCAGTTCTTC.

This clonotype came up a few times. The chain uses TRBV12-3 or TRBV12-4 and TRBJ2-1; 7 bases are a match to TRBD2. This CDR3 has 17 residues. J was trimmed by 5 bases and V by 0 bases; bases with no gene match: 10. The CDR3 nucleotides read TGTGCCAGCAGTTTAGCGGTCGTCGCTAGCGGTGACAATGAGCAGTTCTTC. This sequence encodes CASSLAVVASGDNEQFF.

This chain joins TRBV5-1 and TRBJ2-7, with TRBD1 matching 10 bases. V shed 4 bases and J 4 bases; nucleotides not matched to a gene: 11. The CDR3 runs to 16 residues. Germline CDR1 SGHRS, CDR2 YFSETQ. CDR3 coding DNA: TGCGCCAGCAGCCCCACCGGGACAGGGGCTTCATACGAGCAGTACTTC. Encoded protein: CASSPTGTGASYEQYF.

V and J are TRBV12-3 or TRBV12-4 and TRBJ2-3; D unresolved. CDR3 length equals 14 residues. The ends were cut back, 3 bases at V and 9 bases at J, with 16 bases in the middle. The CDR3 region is CASSFEDPRGTQYF. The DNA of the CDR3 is TGTGCCAGCAGTTTCGAAGACCCGCGAGGCACGCAGTATTTT.

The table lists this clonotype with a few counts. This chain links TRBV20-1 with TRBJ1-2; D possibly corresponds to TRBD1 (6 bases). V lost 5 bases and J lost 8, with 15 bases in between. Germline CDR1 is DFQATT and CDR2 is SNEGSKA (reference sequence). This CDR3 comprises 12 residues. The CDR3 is CSAQQGRGGYTF. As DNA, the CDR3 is TGCAGTGCTCAGCAGGGGAGGGGGGGCTACACCTTC.

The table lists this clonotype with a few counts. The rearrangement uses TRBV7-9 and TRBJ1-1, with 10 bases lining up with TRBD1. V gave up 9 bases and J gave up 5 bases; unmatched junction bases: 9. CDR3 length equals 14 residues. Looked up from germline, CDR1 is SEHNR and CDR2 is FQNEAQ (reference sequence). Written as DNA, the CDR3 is TGTGCCAGTTCAGTTCCGGGACAGGGGACTGAAGCTTTCTTT. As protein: CASSVPGQGTEAFF.

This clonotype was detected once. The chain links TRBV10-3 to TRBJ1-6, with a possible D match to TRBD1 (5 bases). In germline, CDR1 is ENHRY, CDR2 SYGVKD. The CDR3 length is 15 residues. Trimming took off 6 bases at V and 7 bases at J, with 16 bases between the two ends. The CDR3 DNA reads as TGTGCCATCAGCCGCCAAGACAGAGAAAATTCACCCCTCCACTTT. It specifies CAISRQDRENSPLHF.

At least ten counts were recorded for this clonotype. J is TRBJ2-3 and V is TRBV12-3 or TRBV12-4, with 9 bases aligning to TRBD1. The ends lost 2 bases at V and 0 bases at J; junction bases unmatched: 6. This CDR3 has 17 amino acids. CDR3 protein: CASSLRTGDSSTDTQYF. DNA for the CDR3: TGTGCCAGCAGTTTAAGGACAGGGGATTCTAGCACAGATACGCAGTATTTT.

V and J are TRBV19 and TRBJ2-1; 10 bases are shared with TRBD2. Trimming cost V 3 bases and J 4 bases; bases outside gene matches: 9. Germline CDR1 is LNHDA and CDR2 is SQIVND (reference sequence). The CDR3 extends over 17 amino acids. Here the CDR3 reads CASSMRSGGALYNEQFF. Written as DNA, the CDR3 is TGTGCCAGTAGTATGAGAAGCGGGGGGGCTTTGTACAATGAGCAGTTCTTC.

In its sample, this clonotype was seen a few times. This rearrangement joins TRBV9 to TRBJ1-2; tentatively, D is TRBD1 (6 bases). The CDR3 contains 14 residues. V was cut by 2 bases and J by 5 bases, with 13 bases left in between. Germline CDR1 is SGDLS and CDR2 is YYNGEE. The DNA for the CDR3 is TGTGCCAGCAGCGTGTATTCAGGGGAGTATGGCTACACCTTC. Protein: CASSVYSGEYGYTF.

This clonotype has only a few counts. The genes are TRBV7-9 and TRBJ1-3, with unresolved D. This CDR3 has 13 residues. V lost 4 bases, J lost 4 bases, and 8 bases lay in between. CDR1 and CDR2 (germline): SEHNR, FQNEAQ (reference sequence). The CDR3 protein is CASSSTRGNTIYF. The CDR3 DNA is TGTGCCAGCAGCTCTACCCGCGGAAACACCATATATTTT.

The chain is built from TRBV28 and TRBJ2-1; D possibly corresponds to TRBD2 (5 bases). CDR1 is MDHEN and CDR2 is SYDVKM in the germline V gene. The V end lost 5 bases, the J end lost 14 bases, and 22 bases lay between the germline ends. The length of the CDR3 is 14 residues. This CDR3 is CASSTRGGVLSEFF. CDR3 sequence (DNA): TGTGCCAGCAGTACCCGGGGTGGTGTGTTATCGGAGTTCTTC.

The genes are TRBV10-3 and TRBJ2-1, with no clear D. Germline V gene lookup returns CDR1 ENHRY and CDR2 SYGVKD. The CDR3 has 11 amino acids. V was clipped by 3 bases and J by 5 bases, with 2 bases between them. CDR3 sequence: CAISENNEQFF. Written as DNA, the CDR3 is TGTGCCATCAGTGAAAACAATGAGCAGTTCTTC.

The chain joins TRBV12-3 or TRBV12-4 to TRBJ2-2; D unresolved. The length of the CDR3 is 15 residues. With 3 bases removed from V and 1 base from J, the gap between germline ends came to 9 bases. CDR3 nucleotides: TGTGCCAGCAGTTTCAGGACCCTGAACACCGGGGAGCTGTTTTTT. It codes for CASSFRTLNTGELFF.

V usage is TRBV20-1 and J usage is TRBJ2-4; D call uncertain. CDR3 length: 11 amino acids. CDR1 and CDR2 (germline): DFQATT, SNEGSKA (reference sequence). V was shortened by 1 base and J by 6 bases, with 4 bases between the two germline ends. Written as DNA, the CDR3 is TGCAGTGCTAGAGTTATAAACATTCAGTACTTC. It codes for CSARVINIQYF.

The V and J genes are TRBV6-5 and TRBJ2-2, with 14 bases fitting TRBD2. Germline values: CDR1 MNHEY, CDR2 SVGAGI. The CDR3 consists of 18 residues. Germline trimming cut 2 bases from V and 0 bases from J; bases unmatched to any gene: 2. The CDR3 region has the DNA TGTGCCAGCAGTTACCGGACTAGCGGGAGGTCGAACACCGGGGAGCTGTTTTTT. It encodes CASSYRTSGRSNTGELFF.

The CDR3 nucleotides read TGTGCCACCAGCAGAGACCGACAGTACACTGAAGCTTTCTTT. Encoded protein: CATSRDRQYTEAFF. The chain couples TRBV15 to TRBJ1-1; possible D gene TRBD1, 5 bases. The V end lost 0 bases, the J end lost 3 bases, and 8 bases lay between the germline ends. The CDR3 is 14 amino acids. Germline V lookup: CDR1 LNHNV, CDR2 YYDKDF (reference sequence).

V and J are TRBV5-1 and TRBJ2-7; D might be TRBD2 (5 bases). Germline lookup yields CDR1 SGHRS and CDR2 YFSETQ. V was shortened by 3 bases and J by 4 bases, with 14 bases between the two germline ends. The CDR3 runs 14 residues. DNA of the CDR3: TGCGCCAGCAGCTCCCCGACTACTTCTTACGAGCAGTACTTC. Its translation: CASSSPTTSYEQYF.

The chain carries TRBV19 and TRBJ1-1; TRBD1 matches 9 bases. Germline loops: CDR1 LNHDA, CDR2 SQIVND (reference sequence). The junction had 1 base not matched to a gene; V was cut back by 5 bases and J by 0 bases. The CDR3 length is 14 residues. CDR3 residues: CASSGDRVNTEAFF. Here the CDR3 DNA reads TGTGCCAGTAGTGGGGACAGGGTGAACACTGAAGCTTTCTTT. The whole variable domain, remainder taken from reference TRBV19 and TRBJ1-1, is DGGITQSPKYLFRKEGQNVTLSCEQNLNHDAMYWYRQDPGQGLRLIYYSQIVNDFQKGDIAEGYSVSREKKESFPLTVTSAQKNPTAFYLCASSGDRVNTEAFFGQGTRLTVV.

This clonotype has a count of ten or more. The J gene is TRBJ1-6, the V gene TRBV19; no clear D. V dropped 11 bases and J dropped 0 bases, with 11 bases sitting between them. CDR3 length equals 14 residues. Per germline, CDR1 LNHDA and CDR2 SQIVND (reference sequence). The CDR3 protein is CASSESSYNSPLHF. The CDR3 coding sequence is TGTGCCTCAAGCGAGAGCTCCTATAATTCACCCCTCCACTTT.

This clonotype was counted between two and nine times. DNA of the CDR3: TGCGCCAGCAGTTCCAGCGGGGCTCAAGAGACCCAGTACTTC. The encoded protein is CASSSSGAQETQYF. The rearrangement uses TRBV5-1 and TRBJ2-5; 7 positions agree with TRBD2. CDR3 length equals 14 residues. The germline V gene has CDR1 SGHRS and CDR2 YFSETQ. The junction had 6 bases not matched to a gene; V was cut back by 5 bases and J by 2 bases. Combining the CDR3 with reference TRBV5-1 and TRBJ2-5 gives the whole variable domain KAGVTQTPRYLIKTRGQQVTLSCSPISGHRSVSWYQQTPGQGLQFLFEYFSETQRNKGNFPGRFSGRQFSNSRSEMNVSTLELGDSALYLCASSSSGAQETQYFGPGTRLLVL.

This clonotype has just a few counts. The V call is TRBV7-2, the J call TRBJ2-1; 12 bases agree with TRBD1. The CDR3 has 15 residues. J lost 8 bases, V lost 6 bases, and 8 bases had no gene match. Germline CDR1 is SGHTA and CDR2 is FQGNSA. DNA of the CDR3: TGTGCCAGCAGTCCTCGGGACAGGGGGCCCTATGAGCAGTTCTTC. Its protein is CASSPRDRGPYEQFF.

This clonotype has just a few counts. CDR3 loop: CASSQRANRYEQYF. CDR3 DNA sequence: TGTGCCAGTAGCCAGCGGGCCAACCGCTACGAGCAGTACTTC. V is TRBV19 and J is TRBJ2-7; D is possibly TRBD2 (6 bases). This CDR3 spans 14 amino acids. Trimming shortened V by 6 bases and J by 3 bases, and 15 bases separated the two germline ends. The germline gives CDR1 LNHDA, CDR2 SQIVND (reference sequence).

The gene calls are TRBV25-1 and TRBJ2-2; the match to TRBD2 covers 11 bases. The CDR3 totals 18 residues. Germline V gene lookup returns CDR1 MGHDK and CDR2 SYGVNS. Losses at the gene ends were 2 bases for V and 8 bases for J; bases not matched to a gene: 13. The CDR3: CASSETTSGGIAGGELFF. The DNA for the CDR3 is TGTGCCAGCAGTGAAACTACTAGCGGGGGTATCGCTGGGGGGGAGCTGTTTTTT.

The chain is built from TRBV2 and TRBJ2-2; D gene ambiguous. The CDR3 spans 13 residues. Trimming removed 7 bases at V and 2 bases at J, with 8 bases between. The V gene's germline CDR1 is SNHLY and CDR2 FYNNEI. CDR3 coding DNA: TGTGCCAGCAACCCTGATAACACCGGGGAGCTGTTTTTT. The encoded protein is CASNPDNTGELFF.